This passage covers 3 T cell receptor beta chains from one sample sequenced in a study of T cell repertoires in cytomegalovirus infection (dated by TCRdb to about 2019). The data were produced on an Illumina HiSeq 1500. Starting from the raw public reads, TCRdb applied fastp trimming at Q25, assembled clones with MiXCR and retained in-frame beta chains. When rows share a CDR3 protein, they turn into one entry using the most common DNA and genes. This sample gives around 120,000 distinct CDR3 sequences in total; 7% to 10% of them show up just once. Jointly, the top ten make up about a tenth of the sample. Sequences were obtained from PBMCs. All receptors come from a human donor in good health (CMV status not recorded). Some clones in this sample may be carry-over from other donors' samples.

This chain connects TRBV29-1 to TRBJ1-2; perhaps TRBD1 as D (6 bases). The V gene's germline CDR1 is SQVTM and CDR2 ANQGSEA. Between the trimmed V and J ends, which lost 1 base and 3 bases, there was a span of 15 bases. The CDR3 spans 15 residues. CDR3 sequence (DNA): TGCAGCGTTGAAGGGGAGGACAGAAAATACTATGGCTACACCTTC. As protein: CSVEGEDRKYYGYTF.

This clonotype was detected many times. The V call is TRBV7-2, the J call TRBJ1-1, with TRBD1 as a possible D gene (5 bases). The CDR3 consists of 16 residues. From germline, CDR1 is SGHTA and CDR2 FQGNSA. Trimming took off 5 bases at V and 2 bases at J, with 18 bases between the two ends. The DNA for the CDR3 is TGTGCCAGCAGCCCAAGAGGGACGGCTTTTAACACTGAAGCTTTCTTT. Amino acid sequence: CASSPRGTAFNTEAFF.

This clonotype was seen ten or more times. V gene TRBV2 combines with J gene TRBJ2-7; 8 nucleotides align to TRBD1. CDR1 and CDR2 from the germline V gene are SNHLY and FYNNEI. V gave up 5 bases and J gave up 2 bases; unmatched junction bases: 11. This CDR3 has 16 residues. The CDR3 sequence: CASSPSPGQDTYEQYF. Here the CDR3 DNA reads TGTGCCAGCAGTCCTTCCCCGGGACAGGACACCTACGAGCAGTACTTC.